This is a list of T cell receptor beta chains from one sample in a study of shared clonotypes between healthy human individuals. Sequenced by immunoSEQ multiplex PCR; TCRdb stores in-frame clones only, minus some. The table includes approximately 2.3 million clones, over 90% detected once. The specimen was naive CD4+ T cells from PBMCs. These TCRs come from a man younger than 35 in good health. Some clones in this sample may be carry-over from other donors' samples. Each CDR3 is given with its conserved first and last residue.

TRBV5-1,CASSLALGAGGPDEQFF
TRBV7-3,CASSWGLAGYNEQFF
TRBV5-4,CASSPGQDEQYF
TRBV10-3,CAISESGSEQYF
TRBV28,CASKGGGSPLHF
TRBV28,CASSLPTGSNQPQHF
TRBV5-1,CASQTGGPLGEQFF
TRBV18,CASSPGQSHATNEKLFF
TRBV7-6,CASSLNSQGAHEQYF
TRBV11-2,CASSKGGTDTQYF
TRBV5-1,CASSLGQFYGYTF
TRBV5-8,CASSLSYNEQFF
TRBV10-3,CAISDGRSQETQYF
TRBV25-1,CASSATQGAYTEAFF
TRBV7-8,CASSPRVNGWAPNEQFF
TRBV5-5,CASSSTAEGSTDTQYF
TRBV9,CASSVAPSGAYEQYF
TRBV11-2,CASSLGLQETQYF
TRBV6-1,CASSATGQTQAFF
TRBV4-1,CASSRDSGPLYEQYF
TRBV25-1,CASSERGRGGTEAFF
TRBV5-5,CASTLPQGLDTQYF
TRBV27,CASSGDRLMNTEAFF
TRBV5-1,CASSDGQGINEKLFF
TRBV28,CASSLGGGARPEAFF
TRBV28,CASSMGQTPYNEQFF
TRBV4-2,CASSQGPYEQYF
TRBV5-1,CASSARGYEQYF
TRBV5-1,CASSSGQGARYEQYF
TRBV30,CAWTSTGADTEAFF
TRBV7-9,CASSVGQGSGETQYF
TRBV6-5,CASSQEYEQYF
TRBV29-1,CSVEKLAGAEQFF
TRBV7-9,CASSLGTGRTGELFF
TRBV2,CASSGGTGELFF
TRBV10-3,CAIRHTAINNTEAFF
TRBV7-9,CASSSYGKDRNGCYTF
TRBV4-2,CASSDGMGQGTIYEQYF
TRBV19,CASSIDGGKKTQYF
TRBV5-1,CASSLALPYTDTQYF
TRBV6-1,CASSELTERLQETQYF
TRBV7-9,CASSLLRAYYNEQFF
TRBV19,CASSQRLEETQYF
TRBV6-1,CASSMAPGGGYTF
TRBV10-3,CAISQFTGDTEAFF
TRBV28,CASSLGQGRAFF
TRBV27,CASSPMSPGQDRNQPQHF
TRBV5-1,CASSSQGGTEAFF
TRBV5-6,CASSLMGAGFSTDTQYF
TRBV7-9,CASSRGRSSSGANVLTF